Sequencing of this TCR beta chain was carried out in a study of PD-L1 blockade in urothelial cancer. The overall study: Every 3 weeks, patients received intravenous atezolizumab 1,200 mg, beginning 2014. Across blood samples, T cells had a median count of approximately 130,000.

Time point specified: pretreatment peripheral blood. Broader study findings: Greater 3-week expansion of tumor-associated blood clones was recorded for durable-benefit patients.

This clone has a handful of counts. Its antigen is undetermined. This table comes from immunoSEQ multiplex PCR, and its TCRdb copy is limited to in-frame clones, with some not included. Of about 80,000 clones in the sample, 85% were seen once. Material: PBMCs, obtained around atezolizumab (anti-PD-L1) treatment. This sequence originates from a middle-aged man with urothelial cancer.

CDR3 sequence (DNA): TGTGCCAGCTCAAGACAGGGCGGGGATCTTAGCTACGAGCAGTACTTC. This sequence encodes CASSRQGGDLSYEQYF. The chain links TRBV18 to TRBJ2-7; tentative D call: TRBD1 (7 bases). In germline, CDR1 is KGHSH, CDR2 LQKENI. This CDR3 has 16 residues. Deletions cut 5 bases from V and 3 bases from J, with 20 bases between.